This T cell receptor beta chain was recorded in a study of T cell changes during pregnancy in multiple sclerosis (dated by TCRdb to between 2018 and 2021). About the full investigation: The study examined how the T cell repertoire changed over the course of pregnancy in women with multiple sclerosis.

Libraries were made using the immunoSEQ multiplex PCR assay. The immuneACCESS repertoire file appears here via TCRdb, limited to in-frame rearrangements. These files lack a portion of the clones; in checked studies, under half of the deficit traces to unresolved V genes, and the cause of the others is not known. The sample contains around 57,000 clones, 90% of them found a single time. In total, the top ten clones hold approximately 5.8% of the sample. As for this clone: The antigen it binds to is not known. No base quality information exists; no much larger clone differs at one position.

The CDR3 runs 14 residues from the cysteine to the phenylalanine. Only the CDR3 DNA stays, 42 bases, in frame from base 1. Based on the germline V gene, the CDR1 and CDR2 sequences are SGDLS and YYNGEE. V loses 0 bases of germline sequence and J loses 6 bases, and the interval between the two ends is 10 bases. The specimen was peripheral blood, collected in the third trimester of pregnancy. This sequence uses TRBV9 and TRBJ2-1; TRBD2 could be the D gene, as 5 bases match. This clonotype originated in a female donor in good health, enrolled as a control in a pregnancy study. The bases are TGTGCCAGCAGCGTAGCAGGACTCATCAATGAGCAGTTCTTC. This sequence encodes CASSVAGLINEQFF.